This passage covers 2 T cell receptor beta chains from one sample sequenced in a study of T cells of healthy individuals. In TCRdb, the 5' RACE reads were re-called with MiXCR into one record per CDR3 protein. The sample consists of 75,000 to 95,000 distinct CDR3 sequences, more than 5% of them appearing once. The receptors stem from a female donor in good health.

This clonotype was detected ten times or more. The CDR3 region has the DNA TGTGCCAGCAGTTTCGGTAACACTGAAGCTTTCTTT. It translates to CASSFGNTEAFF. The chain couples TRBV6-5 to TRBJ1-1; the D is unclear. Trimming left V 4 bases short and J 2 bases short, with 5 bases between. There are 12 residues in the CDR3. Germline loops: CDR1 MNHEY, CDR2 SVGAGI.

This clonotype was detected ten times or more. The chain combines TRBV4-2 with TRBJ2-7, with D perhaps matching TRBD1 or TRBD2 (5 bases each). Looked up from germline, CDR1 is LGHNA and CDR2 is YNFKEQ. CDR3 length: 15 residues. V lost 2 bases, J lost 6 bases, and 17 bases lay in between. Here the CDR3 DNA reads TGTGCCAGCAGCCAATCCCTCGGGGCAGCTCTCGAGCAGTACTTC. This translates into CASSQSLGAALEQYF.